The present T cell receptor (beta chain) was sequenced within a study of T cells after yellow fever vaccination. This clonotype was picked up many times. V lost 3 bases, J lost 8 bases, and 13 bases stayed unmatched. The CDR3 runs 15 residues. Germline CDR1 and CDR2: SGHRS and YFSETQ. In TCRdb, the 5' RACE reads were re-called with MiXCR into one record per CDR3 protein. This table has more than 300,000 distinct CDR3 sequences, 3.5% to 4.5% appearing once. Sequenced here: PBMCs, sampled 15 days after the yellow fever booster vaccination. This TCR came from a man between 18 and 29 years old who received the YFV17D yellow fever vaccine. V is TRBV5-1 and J is TRBJ1-2, with 7 bases fitting TRBD1. In DNA, the CDR3 is TGCGCCAGCAGCTCGGGGACAGTCTACCCTGACGGCTACACCTTC. Translated, it gives CASSSGTVYPDGYTF.